This T cell receptor beta chain was obtained from a study of control samples from healthy donors and cancer patients (dated by TCRdb to the early 2020s). On this clone itself: Its recognized antigen is unknown. Per-base qualities were not stored, and no clone one base away is much larger.

There are 16 amino acids in the CDR3, from cysteine to phenylalanine inclusive. Only the CDR3 part of the read is kept: 48 bases, read in frame from the first base. CDR1 and CDR2 were assigned from the germline V gene as SGHTA and FQGNSA. The germline ends are 11 bases apart after V is trimmed by 1 base and J by 1 base. Library preparation employed the immunoSEQ multiplex PCR assay. What TCRdb holds here is the immuneACCESS table cut down to in-frame rearrangements. Part of the clones is not present; checked against another copy, under half of the missing clones reflect an unresolved V gene, and the others are unexplained. The sample table shows some 70,000 clones, and 83% are seen once. The leading ten clones occupy 15% to 17% of the sample.

Material: blood. The rearranged chain carries TRBV7-2 and TRBJ1-3; the best D guess is TRBD1, with 6 bases matching. This clonotype was obtained from a man aged 55-75 years in good health. The CDR3 has the sequence CASSLVGRGSGNTIYF. The DNA is as follows: TGTGCCAGCAGCTTAGTGGGCAGGGGATCTGGAAACACCATATATTTT.